This TCR beta chain comes out of a study of T cell responses to AZD1222 COVID-19 vaccine. To note about this clone: Its antigen is still unknown.

Clones were sequenced by immunoSEQ multiplex PCR, and TCRdb holds only the in-frame ones, with some missing. Here the sample spans 100,000 to 150,000 clones, more than 75% being singletons. Study conclusions and caveats: At baseline, just 6 or 7 AZD1222 recipients tested seropositive.

Researchers grouped second doses given at about 4 or about 12 weeks into one pool. Germline CDR1 SSHAT, CDR2 FNYEAQ (reference sequence). This CDR3 contains 14 residues. V dropped 5 bases and J dropped 4 bases, with 12 bases sitting between them. V and J are TRBV7-7 and TRBJ2-1; D is perhaps TRBD1 (6 bases). Sample: peripheral blood, taken 28 days after the second AZD1222 dose. This sequence was found in an adult who received the AZD1222 COVID-19 vaccine. This CDR3 is CASSPGTHYNEQFF. CDR3 nucleotides: TGTGCCAGCAGCCCCGGGACACATTACAATGAGCAGTTCTTC.